These T cell receptor beta chains were read from a single sample in a study of response to subunit inactivated influenza vaccine. TCRdb redid the calling of the RT-PCR reads with MiXCR, one entry per CDR3 protein. The table records roughly 620,000 distinct CDR3 sequences, roughly 12% of them present only once. These same data were also listed under a study on T cells expressing NK-cell markers.

Specimen: PBMCs from blood, collected on the day of vaccination. The receptors stem from a man in his fifties who received an inactivated influenza vaccine. CDR3s include the opening cysteine and the closing phenylalanine or tryptophan. The D gene is left open where the match is weak. Only some rows state a clone size, as once, few, many or a class for expanded clones.

cdr3_aa,cdr3_nt,d_call,clone_size,cdr3_length,v_call,j_call
CASPLGGIRDEQFF,TGTGCCAGCCCACTAGGGGGCATACGAGATGAGCAGTTCTTC,TRBD1,.,14,TRBV11-3,TRBJ2-1
CSADRGLNSPLHF,TGCAGTGCTGACAGGGGGCTGAATTCACCCCTCCACTTT,TRBD1,few,13,TRBV20-1,TRBJ1-6
CASRLGGSYNSPLHF,TGTGCCAGCAGACTAGGGGGCTCCTATAATTCACCCCTCCACTTT,.,few,15,TRBV6-1,TRBJ1-6
CSARDPGRRETQYF,TGCAGTGCTAGAGATCCTGGTCGGAGAGAGACCCAGTACTTC,.,.,14,TRBV20-1,TRBJ2-5
CASSPPGTSGFSTYNEQFF,TGTGCCAGCAGCCCTCCCGGGACTAGCGGGTTCTCTACCTACAATGAGCAGTTCTTC,TRBD2,many,19,TRBV4-2,TRBJ2-1
CASIPASGTYEQYF,TGTGCCAGTATTCCTGCTAGCGGAACCTACGAGCAGTACTTC,TRBD2,few,14,TRBV6-2/TRBV6-3,TRBJ2-7
CASSGQGWGIQYF,TGTGCCAGCAGCGGACAGGGGTGGGGGATTCAGTACTTC,TRBD1,.,13,TRBV4-2,TRBJ2-4
CASSLGQGIYGYTF,TGCGCCAGCAGCTTGGGCCAAGGGATCTATGGCTACACCTTC,.,many,14,TRBV5-1,TRBJ1-2
CAISEELATYEQYF,TGTGCCATCAGCGAGGAACTAGCGACCTACGAGCAGTACTTC,TRBD2,.,14,TRBV10-3,TRBJ2-7
CASSHSGRASYEQYF,TGCGCCAGCAGCCACTCCGGGAGGGCCTCCTACGAGCAGTACTTC,TRBD2,few,15,TRBV4-3,TRBJ2-7
CASSQQPWDPMAAFF,TGTGCCAGCAGCCAACAACCTTGGGACCCAATGGCAGCTTTCTTT,.,few,15,TRBV4-2,TRBJ1-1
CASSEASVYEQFF,TGTGCCAGCAGTGAAGCCTCAGTGTATGAGCAGTTCTTC,.,.,13,TRBV2,TRBJ2-1
CASSQFGTEAFF,TGCGCCAGCAGCCAATTCGGCACTGAAGCTTTCTTT,.,many,12,TRBV4-3,TRBJ1-1
CASSQDRTEPYNEQFF,TGTGCCAGCAGCCAAGATCGAACAGAACCCTACAATGAGCAGTTCTTC,.,.,16,TRBV3-1,TRBJ2-1
CASSPGTVLHNEQFF,TGTGCCAGCAGCCCAGGGACTGTTTTGCACAATGAGCAGTTCTTC,.,few,15,TRBV5-6,TRBJ2-1
CASSLVSGGFEFF,TGTGCCAGCAGCTTAGTATCAGGGGGCTTCGAGTTCTTC,TRBD1,few,13,TRBV7-2,TRBJ2-1
CASSPPGRTYEQYF,TGTGCCAGCTCACCACCGGGGCGAACCTACGAGCAGTACTTC,.,many,14,TRBV18,TRBJ2-7
CASSSPGTPHNEQFF,TGTGCCAGCAGCTCCCCCGGGACCCCACACAATGAGCAGTTCTTC,.,few,15,TRBV7-9,TRBJ2-1
CASSLALAGPYEQYF,TGTGCCAGCAGCTTAGCCCTAGCGGGGCCCTACGAGCAGTACTTC,TRBD2,.,15,TRBV7-9,TRBJ2-7
CASSHNSGHSGANVLTF,TGTGCCAGCAGCCACAATTCCGGACACTCTGGGGCCAACGTCCTGACTTTC,.,.,17,TRBV7-9,TRBJ2-6
CASSYDQGARGNTIYF,TGTGCCAGCAGCTACGACCAGGGGGCTCGTGGAAACACCATATATTTT,TRBD1,few,16,TRBV12-3/TRBV12-4,TRBJ1-3
CASSYSGTGVEKLFF,TGCGCCAGCAGCTACTCCGGGACAGGGGTTGAAAAACTGTTTTTT,TRBD1,.,15,TRBV5-1,TRBJ1-4
CATRGTSGRPYEQYF,TGTGCCACCAGGGGGACTAGCGGGAGGCCCTACGAGCAGTACTTC,TRBD2,.,15,TRBV11-2,TRBJ2-7
CASSVDRDRRYEQYF,TGTGCCAGCAGCGTCGACCGGGACAGGAGATACGAGCAGTACTTC,TRBD1,.,15,TRBV7-2,TRBJ2-7
CSARDLTNSPLHF,TGCAGTGCTAGAGATCTGACCAATTCACCCCTCCACTTT,.,.,13,TRBV20-1,TRBJ1-6
CASSLFIRSSAGGELFF,TGTGCCAGCAGTTTGTTTATTCGTTCTAGCGCCGGCGGGGAGCTGTTTTTT,.,.,17,TRBV12-3/TRBV12-4,TRBJ2-2
CAISDRGSSTDTQYF,TGTGCCATCAGTGATCGGGGCTCTAGCACAGATACGCAGTATTTT,.,.,15,TRBV10-3,TRBJ2-3
CASRHSRNEKLFF,TGTGCCAGCAGACACAGCAGGAATGAAAAACTGTTTTTT,.,.,13,TRBV6-1,TRBJ1-4
CSAGQVYNQPQHF,TGCAGTGCCGGACAGGTATACAATCAGCCCCAGCATTTT,TRBD1,few,13,TRBV20-1,TRBJ1-5
CASTPGFRASGRTSSYNEQFF,TGTGCCAGCACCCCGGGGTTCAGGGCTAGCGGGAGGACAAGCTCCTACAATGAGCAGTTCTTC,TRBD2,.,21,TRBV6-2/TRBV6-3,TRBJ2-1
CASSFLAGGFTDTQYF,TGTGCCAGCAGTTTTCTAGCGGGGGGTTTCACAGATACGCAGTATTTT,TRBD2,few,16,TRBV12-3/TRBV12-4,TRBJ2-3
CASSPGLTGTDTQYF,TGTGCCAGCAGCCCAGGGCTAACTGGCACAGATACGCAGTATTTT,.,.,15,TRBV7-6,TRBJ2-3
CASSGAGTGGTDTQYF,TGTGCCAGCAGTGGAGCCGGGACAGGGGGCACAGATACGCAGTATTTT,TRBD1,.,16,TRBV2,TRBJ2-3
CASSLVASPYYEQYF,TGTGCCAGCAGCTTAGTAGCGTCTCCCTACTACGAGCAGTACTTC,.,few,15,TRBV11-1,TRBJ2-7
CSVEDGGNSYEQYF,TGCAGCGTTGAAGATGGGGGCAATTCCTACGAGCAGTACTTC,.,few,14,TRBV29-1,TRBJ2-7
CSVEGGVSSYNEQFF,TGCAGCGTTGAAGGGGGGGTAAGCTCCTACAATGAGCAGTTCTTC,.,few,15,TRBV29-1,TRBJ2-1
CASSLGPNTGELFF,TGCGCCAGCAGCTTGGGGCCGAACACCGGGGAGCTGTTTTTT,.,many,14,TRBV5-1,TRBJ2-2
CASSQAATTYEQYF,TGCGCCAGCAGCCAGGCAGCGACGACCTACGAGCAGTACTTC,.,few,14,TRBV5-1,TRBJ2-7
CASSPPDRDELFF,TGCGCCAGCAGCCCCCCTGACAGGGATGAGCTGTTTTTT,TRBD1,.,13,TRBV5-1,TRBJ2-2
CASSQQGINYEQYF,TGTGCCAGCAGTCAACAGGGTATCAACTACGAGCAGTACTTC,.,.,14,TRBV2,TRBJ2-7
CASSPKTRDTQYF,TGTGCCAGCAGCCCAAAGACTAGGGATACGCAGTATTTT,.,few,13,TRBV7-8,TRBJ2-3
CAARDSGTDTQYF,TGTGCCGCAAGAGATTCGGGCACAGATACGCAGTATTTT,.,few,13,TRBV2,TRBJ2-3
CASSKPGQGLGGELFF,TGTGCCAGCAGTAAACCGGGACAGGGCTTGGGCGGGGAGCTGTTTTTT,TRBD1,.,16,TRBV27,TRBJ2-2
CSARDRFLANQPQHF,TGCAGTGCTAGAGATCGTTTCCTGGCCAATCAGCCCCAGCATTTT,.,.,15,TRBV20-1,TRBJ1-5
CSVTTGGTGELFF,TGCAGCGTTACCACAGGGGGCACCGGGGAGCTGTTTTTT,TRBD1,.,13,TRBV29-1,TRBJ2-2
CASTGRKYEQYF,TGTGCCAGCACAGGCAGGAAGTACGAGCAGTACTTC,.,few,12,TRBV28,TRBJ2-7
CATSDFRDTEETQYF,TGTGCCACCAGTGATTTCCGTGACACCGAAGAGACCCAGTACTTC,.,few,15,TRBV24-1,TRBJ2-5
CASYLAVTSYNEQFF,TGTGCCAGCTACCTAGCGGTGACTTCCTACAATGAGCAGTTCTTC,TRBD2,many,15,TRBV7-2,TRBJ2-1
CASRSPGQGAAEQYF,TGTGCCAGCAGATCCCCTGGACAGGGGGCGGCCGAGCAGTACTTC,TRBD1,many,15,TRBV28,TRBJ2-7
CASSQVSGRYNEQFF,TGCGCCAGCAGCCAAGTAAGCGGGCGATACAATGAGCAGTTCTTC,.,few,15,TRBV4-1,TRBJ2-1
CATSREGGTDTQYF,TGTGCCACCAGCAGAGAGGGGGGTACAGATACGCAGTATTTT,.,.,14,TRBV15,TRBJ2-3